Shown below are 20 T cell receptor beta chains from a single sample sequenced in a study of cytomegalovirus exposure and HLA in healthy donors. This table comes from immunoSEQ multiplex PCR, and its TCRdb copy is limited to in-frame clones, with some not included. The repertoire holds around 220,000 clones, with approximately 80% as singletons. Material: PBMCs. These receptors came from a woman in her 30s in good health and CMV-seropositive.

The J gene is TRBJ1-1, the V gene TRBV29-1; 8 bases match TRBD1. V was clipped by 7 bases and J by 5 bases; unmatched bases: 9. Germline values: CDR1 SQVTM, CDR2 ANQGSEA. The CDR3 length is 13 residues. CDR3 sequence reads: CSDRQGSITEAFF. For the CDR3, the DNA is TGCAGCGACCGACAGGGGAGTATAACTGAAGCTTTCTTT.

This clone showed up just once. CDR3 sequence reads: CASQKTGSNRNGYTF. The CDR3 DNA follows: TGTGCCAGCCAGAAGACAGGATCAAATAGAAATGGCTACACCTTC. The V and J genes are TRBV6-5 and TRBJ1-2, with D maybe TRBD1 (6 bases). Trimming took 8 bases from V and 6 from J, leaving 22 bases between them. The CDR3 has 15 residues. The germline CDR1 and CDR2 sequences are MNHEY and SVGAGI.

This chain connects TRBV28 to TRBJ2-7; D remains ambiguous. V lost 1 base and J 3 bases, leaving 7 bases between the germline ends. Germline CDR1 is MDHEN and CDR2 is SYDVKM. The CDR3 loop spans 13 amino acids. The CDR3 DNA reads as TGTGCCAGCAGTTTATCTGGATTCTACGAGCAGTACTTC. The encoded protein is CASSLSGFYEQYF.

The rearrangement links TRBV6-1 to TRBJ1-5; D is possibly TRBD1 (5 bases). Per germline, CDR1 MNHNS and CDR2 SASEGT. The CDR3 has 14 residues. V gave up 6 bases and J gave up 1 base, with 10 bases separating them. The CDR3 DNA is TGTGCCAGCAGCCGAGGGGACAGCAATCAGCCCCAGCATTTT. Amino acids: CASSRGDSNQPQHF.

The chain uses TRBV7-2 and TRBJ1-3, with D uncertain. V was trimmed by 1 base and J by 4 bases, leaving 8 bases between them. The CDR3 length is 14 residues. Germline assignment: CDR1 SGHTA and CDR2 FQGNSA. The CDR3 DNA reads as TGTGCCAGCAGCTTAGAAGGGTTGGGAAACACCATATATTTT. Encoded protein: CASSLEGLGNTIYF.

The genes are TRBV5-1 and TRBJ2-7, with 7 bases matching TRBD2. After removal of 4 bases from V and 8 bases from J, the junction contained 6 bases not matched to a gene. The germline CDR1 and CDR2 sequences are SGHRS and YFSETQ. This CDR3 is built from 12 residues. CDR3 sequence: CASSPAGDQQYF. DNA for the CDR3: TGCGCCAGCAGCCCGGCGGGGGACCAGCAGTACTTC. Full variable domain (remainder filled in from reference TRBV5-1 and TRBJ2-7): KAGVTQTPRYLIKTRGQQVTLSCSPISGHRSVSWYQQTPGQGLQFLFEYFSETQRNKGNFPGRFSGRQFSNSRSEMNVSTLELGDSALYLCASSPAGDQQYFGPGTRLTVT.

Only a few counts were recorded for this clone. The CDR3 DNA reads as TGTGCCAGTAGTAGTTCAGGGGGCAATCAGCCCCAGCATTTT. Translated, it gives CASSSSGGNQPQHF. This rearrangement joins TRBV19 to TRBJ1-5, with a possible D match to TRBD1 (6 bases). The germline CDR1 and CDR2 sequences are LNHDA and SQIVND (reference sequence). The CDR3 covers 14 residues. Deletions cut 4 bases from V and 2 bases from J, with 9 bases between.

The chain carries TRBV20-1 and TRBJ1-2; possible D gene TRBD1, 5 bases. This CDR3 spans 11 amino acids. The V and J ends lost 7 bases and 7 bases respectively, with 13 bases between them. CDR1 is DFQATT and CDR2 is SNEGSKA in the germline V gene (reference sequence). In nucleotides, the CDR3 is TGCAGTGTTATCCAGGGTGGTGGCTACACCTTC. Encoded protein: CSVIQGGGYTF.

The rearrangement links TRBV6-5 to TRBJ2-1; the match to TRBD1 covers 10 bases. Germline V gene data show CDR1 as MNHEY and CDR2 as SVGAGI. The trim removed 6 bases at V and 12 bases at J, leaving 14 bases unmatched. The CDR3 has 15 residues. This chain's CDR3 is CASRSGTGVHLGQFF. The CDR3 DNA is TGTGCCAGCAGGTCCGGGACAGGGGTTCATTTAGGGCAGTTCTTC.

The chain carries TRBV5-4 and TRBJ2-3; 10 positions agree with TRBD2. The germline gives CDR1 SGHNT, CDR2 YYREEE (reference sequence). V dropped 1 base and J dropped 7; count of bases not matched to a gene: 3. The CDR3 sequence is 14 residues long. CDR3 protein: CASSLQREGHTQYF. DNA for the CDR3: TGTGCCAGCAGCTTGCAGCGGGAGGGCCATACGCAGTATTTT.

CDR3 sequence: CASSMPRTGTDEQFF. In nucleotides, the CDR3 is TGCGCCAGCAGCATGCCCAGGACAGGGACAGATGAGCAGTTCTTC. This rearrangement joins TRBV5-1 to TRBJ2-1; 8 bases match TRBD1. The CDR3 is 15 residues long. J was trimmed by 8 bases and V by 4 bases; bases with no gene match: 11. Germline CDR1 is SGHRS and CDR2 is YFSETQ.

The CDR3 nucleotides read TGTGCCAGCAAGGGGACAGGGCGCAATCAGCCCCAGCATTTT. Its protein product is CASKGTGRNQPQHF. The V call is TRBV27, the J call TRBJ1-5; 9 bases match TRBD1. Germline V gene lookup returns CDR1 MNHEY and CDR2 SMNVEV (reference sequence). This CDR3 comprises 14 residues. V trimming: 7 bases; J trimming: 2 bases; junction bases outside the gene matches: 3.

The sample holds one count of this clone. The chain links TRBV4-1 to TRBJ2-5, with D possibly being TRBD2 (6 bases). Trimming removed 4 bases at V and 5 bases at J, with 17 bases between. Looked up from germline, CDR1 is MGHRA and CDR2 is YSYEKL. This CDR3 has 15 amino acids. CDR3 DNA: TGCGCCAGCAGCCCCCGGAGGGGTGGACGGGAGACCCAGTACTTC. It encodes CASSPRRGGRETQYF.

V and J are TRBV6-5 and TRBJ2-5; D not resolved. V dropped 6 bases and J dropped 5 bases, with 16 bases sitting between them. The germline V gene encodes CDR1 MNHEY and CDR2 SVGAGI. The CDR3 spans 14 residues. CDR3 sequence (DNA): TGTGCCAGCAGGCCCTCGGGTCTTCGGGAGACCCAGTACTTC. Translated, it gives CASRPSGLRETQYF.

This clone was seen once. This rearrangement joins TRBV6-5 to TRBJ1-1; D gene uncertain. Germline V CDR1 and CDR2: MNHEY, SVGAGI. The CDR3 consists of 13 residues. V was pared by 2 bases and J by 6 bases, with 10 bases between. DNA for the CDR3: TGTGCCAGCAGTTACAACCCGGAGGCTGAAGCTTTCTTT. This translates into CASSYNPEAEAFF.

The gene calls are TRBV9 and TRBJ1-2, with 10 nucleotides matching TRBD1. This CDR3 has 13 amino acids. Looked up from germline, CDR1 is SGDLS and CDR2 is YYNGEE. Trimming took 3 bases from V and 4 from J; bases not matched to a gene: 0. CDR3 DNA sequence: TGTGCCAGCAGCGGGACAGGGGGCTATGGCTACACCTTC. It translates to CASSGTGGYGYTF.

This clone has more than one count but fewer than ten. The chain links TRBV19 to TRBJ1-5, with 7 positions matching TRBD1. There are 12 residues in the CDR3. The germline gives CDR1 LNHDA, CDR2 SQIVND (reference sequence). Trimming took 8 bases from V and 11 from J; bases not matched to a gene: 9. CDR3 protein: CASAGQNSAQHF. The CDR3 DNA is TGTGCCAGTGCGGGACAGAACTCGGCCCAGCATTTT.

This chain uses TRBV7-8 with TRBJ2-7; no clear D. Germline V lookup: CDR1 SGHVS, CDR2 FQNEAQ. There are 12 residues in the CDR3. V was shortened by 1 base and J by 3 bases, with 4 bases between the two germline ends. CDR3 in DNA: TGTGCCAGCAGCTTAGGGGACTACGAGCAGTACTTC. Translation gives CASSLGDYEQYF.

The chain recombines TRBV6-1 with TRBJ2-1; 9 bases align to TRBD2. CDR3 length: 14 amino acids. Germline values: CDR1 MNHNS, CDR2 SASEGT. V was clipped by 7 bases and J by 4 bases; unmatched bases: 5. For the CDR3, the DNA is TGTGCCAGCATACGGCTAGCGGGATACAATGAGCAGTTCTTC. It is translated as CASIRLAGYNEQFF.

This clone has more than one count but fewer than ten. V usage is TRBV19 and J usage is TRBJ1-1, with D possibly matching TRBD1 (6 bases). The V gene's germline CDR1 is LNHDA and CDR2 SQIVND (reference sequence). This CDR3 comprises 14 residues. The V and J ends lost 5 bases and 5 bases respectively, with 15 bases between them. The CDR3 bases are TGTGCCAGTAGTTTAGGGGGAGTTGGAACTGAAGCTTTCTTT. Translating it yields CASSLGGVGTEAFF.